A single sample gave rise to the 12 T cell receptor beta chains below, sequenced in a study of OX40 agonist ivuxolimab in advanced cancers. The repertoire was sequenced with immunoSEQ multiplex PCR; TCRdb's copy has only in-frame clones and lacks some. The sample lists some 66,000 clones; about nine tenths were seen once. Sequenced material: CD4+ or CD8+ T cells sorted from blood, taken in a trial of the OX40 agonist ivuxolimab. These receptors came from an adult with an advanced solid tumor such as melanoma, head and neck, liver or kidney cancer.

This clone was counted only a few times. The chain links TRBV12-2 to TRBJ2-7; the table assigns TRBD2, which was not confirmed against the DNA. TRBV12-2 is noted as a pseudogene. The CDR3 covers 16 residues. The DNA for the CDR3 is TGTGCAAGTCGCTCCCACTCCCGGGGGTTTGTGGGACGGCAGTACTTC. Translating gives CASRSHSRGFVGRQYF.

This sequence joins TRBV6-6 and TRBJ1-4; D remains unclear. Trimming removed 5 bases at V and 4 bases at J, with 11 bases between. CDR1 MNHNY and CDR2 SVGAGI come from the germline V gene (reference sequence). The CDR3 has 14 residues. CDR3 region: CASSETVVNEKLFF. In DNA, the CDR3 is TGTGCCAGCAGTGAGACGGTTGTTAATGAAAAACTGTTTTTT.

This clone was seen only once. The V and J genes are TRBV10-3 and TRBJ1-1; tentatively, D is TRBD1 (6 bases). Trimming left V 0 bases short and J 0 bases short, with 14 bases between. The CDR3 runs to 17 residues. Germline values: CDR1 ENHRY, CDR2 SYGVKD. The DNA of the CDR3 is TGTGCCATCAGTGAGTCGACCGGACAGCTCCTGAACACTGAAGCTTTCTTT. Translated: CAISESTGQLLNTEAFF.

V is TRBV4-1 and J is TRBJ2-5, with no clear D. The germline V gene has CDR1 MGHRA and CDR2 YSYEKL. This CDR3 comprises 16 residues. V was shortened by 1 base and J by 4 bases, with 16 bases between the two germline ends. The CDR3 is CASSQVNLGWVETQYF. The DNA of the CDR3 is TGCGCCAGCAGCCAAGTCAACCTCGGGTGGGTAGAGACCCAGTACTTC.

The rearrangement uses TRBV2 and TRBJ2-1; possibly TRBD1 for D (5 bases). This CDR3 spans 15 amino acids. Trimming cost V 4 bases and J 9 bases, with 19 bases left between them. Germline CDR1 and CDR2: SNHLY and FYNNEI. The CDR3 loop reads CASSASVRVQGEQFF. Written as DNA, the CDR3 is TGTGCCAGCAGTGCCTCTGTAAGGGTTCAGGGTGAGCAGTTCTTC. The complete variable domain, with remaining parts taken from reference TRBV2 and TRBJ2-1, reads EPEVTQTPSHQVTQMGQEVILRCVPISNHLYFYWYRQILGQKVEFLVSFYNNEISEKSEIFDDQFSVERPDGSNFTLKIRSTKLEDSAMYFCASSASVRVQGEQFFGPGTRLTVL.

In DNA form, the CDR3 reads TGTGCTAGTGGTTTTGTACTTCTTGGCTACACCTTC. Translated: CASGFVLLGYTF. V is TRBV12-5 and J is TRBJ1-2; D is unresolved. V shed 3 bases and J shed 7 bases, with 9 bases lying between them. This CDR3 region has 12 residues. The germline V gene has CDR1 LGHNT and CDR2 FRNRAP. Complete variable domain (other parts from reference TRBV12-5 and TRBJ1-2): DARVTQTPRHKVTEMGQEVTMRCQPILGHNTVFWYRQTMMQGLELLAYFRNRAPLDDSGMPKDRFSAEMPDATLATLKIQPSEPRDSAVYFCASGFVLLGYTFGSGTRLTVV.

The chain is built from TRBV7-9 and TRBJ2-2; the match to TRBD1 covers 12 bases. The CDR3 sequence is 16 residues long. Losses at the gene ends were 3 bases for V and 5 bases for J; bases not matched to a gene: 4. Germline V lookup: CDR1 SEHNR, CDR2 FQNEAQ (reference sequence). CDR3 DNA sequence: TGTGCCAGCAGCTTGGGACAGGGGGCAGGGACCGGGGAGCTGTTTTTT. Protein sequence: CASSLGQGAGTGELFF.

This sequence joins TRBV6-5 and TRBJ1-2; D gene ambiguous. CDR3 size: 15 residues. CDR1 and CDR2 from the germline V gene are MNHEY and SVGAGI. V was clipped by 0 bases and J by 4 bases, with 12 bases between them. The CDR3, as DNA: TGTGCCAGCAGTTACTCCCTAATGGGATTCTATGGCTACACCTTC. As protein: CASSYSLMGFYGYTF.

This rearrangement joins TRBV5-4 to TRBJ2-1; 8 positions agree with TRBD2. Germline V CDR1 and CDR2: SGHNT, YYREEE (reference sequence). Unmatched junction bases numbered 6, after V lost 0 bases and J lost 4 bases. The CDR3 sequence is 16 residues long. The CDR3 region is CASSLEGRGVYNEQFF. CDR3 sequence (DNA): TGTGCCAGCAGCTTGGAGGGGCGGGGGGTTTACAATGAGCAGTTCTTC.

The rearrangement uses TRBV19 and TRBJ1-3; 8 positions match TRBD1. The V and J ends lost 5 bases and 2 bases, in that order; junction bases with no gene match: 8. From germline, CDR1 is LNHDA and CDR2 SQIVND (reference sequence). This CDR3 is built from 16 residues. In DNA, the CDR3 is TGTGCCAGTAGTGACAAGACAGGGGCTACTGGAAACACCATATATTTT. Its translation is CASSDKTGATGNTIYF.

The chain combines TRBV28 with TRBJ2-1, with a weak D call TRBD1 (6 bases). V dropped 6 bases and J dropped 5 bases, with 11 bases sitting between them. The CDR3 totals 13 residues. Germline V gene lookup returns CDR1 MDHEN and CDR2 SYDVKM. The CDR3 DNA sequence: TGTGCCAGCAGGATGGACAGCCACAATGAGCAGTTCTTC. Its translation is CASRMDSHNEQFF.

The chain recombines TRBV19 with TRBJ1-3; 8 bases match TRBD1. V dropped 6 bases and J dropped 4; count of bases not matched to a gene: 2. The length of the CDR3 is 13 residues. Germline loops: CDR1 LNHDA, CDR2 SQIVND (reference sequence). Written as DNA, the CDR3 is TGTGCCAGTAGGGGGACAGGAGGAAACACCATATATTTT. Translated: CASRGTGGNTIYF. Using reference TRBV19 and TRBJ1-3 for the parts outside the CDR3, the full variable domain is DGGITQSPKYLFRKEGQNVTLSCEQNLNHDAMYWYRQDPGQGLRLIYYSQIVNDFQKGDIAEGYSVSREKKESFPLTVTSAQKNPTAFYLCASRGTGGNTIYFGEGSWLTVV.